The sequence of this TCR beta chain was determined in a study of CD8 T cells in Susac syndrome. Random hexamers served to reverse transcribe about 0.5 to 1 ug RNA. From the immunoSEQ multiplex PCR reads, TCRdb called clonotypes with MiXCR, one entry per CDR3 protein. The repertoire consists of tens of thousands of distinct CDR3 sequences, with around nine tenths occurring once and the leading ten covering approximately 0.46%. This clonotype was seen a handful of times. The germline V and J ends were trimmed by 5 bases and 4 bases, with 11 bases remaining between them. The CDR3 contains 14 residues. Germline V gene data show CDR1 as SNHLY and CDR2 as FYNNEI.

Sequenced sample: CD8+ T cells from PBMCs. This TCR was recovered from a human donor with multiple sclerosis. The genes are TRBV2 and TRBJ1-4, with a possible D match to TRBD1 (5 bases). Here the CDR3 DNA reads TGTGCCAGCAGTTCCGGGACGGTTAATGAAAAACTGTTTTTT. Translated: CASSSGTVNEKLFF.